The clone carrying this T cell receptor beta chain was found a few times. The antigen is not known. The record originates from a study of cytomegalovirus exposure and HLA in healthy donors. The CDR3 consists of 13 residues. The V end lost 10 bases, the J end lost 3 bases, and 13 bases lay between the germline ends. Looked up from germline, CDR1 is ENHRY and CDR2 is SYGVKD. The PCR used 60 Vbeta and 13 Jbeta primers. Clones were sequenced by immunoSEQ multiplex PCR, and TCRdb holds only the in-frame ones, with some missing. The repertoire includes 200,000 to 250,000 clones, around 89% of them detected once, and roughly 0.99% sits in the top ten. General study points: V- and J-gene trimming in TCR beta was tied to a missense DCLRE1C variant by an analysis performed later. Several of the most significant clusters were apparently associated with common viral pathogens in a later analysis.

Sample: PBMCs. The sequence was collected from a woman under 30 in good health and CMV-seronegative. This chain connects TRBV10-3 to TRBJ1-5; a possible D gene is TRBD1 (6 bases). The CDR3 region has the DNA TGTGCCACCCAGGGGCTCATCAATCAGCCCCAGCATTTT. Translation: CATQGLINQPQHF.